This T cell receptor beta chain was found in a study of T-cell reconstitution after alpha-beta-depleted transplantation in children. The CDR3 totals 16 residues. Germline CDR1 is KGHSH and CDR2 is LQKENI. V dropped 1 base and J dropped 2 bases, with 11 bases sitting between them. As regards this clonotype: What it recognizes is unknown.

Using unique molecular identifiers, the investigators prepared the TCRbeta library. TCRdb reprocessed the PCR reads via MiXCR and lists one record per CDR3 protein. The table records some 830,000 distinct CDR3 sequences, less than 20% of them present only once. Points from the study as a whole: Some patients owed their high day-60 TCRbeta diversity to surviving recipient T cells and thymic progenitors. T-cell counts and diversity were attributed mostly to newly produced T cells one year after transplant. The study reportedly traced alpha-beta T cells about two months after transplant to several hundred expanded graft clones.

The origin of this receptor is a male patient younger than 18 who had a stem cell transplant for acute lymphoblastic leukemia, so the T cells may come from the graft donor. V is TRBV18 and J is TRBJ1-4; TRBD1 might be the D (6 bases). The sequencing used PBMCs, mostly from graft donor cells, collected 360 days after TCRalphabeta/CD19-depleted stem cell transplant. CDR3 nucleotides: TGTGCCAGCTCACCACGCAGACAGGCGACTAATGAAAAACTGTTTTTT. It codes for CASSPRRQATNEKLFF.